The 17 T cell receptor beta chains below come from one sample, sequenced in a study of beta chain features in type 1 diabetes. Findings and caveats of the study: TCRB CDR3s from Type 1 diabetes patients were moderately but significantly shorter in all four CD4+ subsets.

Their specific antigens are unknown. Expressed TCRB transcripts got sequenced, as all isolated RNA was reverse transcribed. TCRdb keeps only in-frame clones here, not all; method: immunoSEQ multiplex PCR. The data contain hundreds of thousands of clones, 15% of them singletons. Source material: naive CD4+ T cells from blood. Receptors were obtained from a man aged 18 to 29 with type 1 diabetes.

The chain carries TRBV28 and TRBJ1-2, with a possible D match to TRBD1 (5 bases). V lost 6 bases, J lost 5 bases, and 10 bases lay in between. The CDR3 has 12 residues. Germline V CDR1 and CDR2: MDHEN, SYDVKM. The CDR3 bases are TGTGCCAGCAGCGATTCAGGGTATGGCTACACCTTC. Its protein is CASSDSGYGYTF.

This clone was detected a few times. The sample holds other DNA sequences that translate to the same CDR3. The V call is TRBV20-1, the J call TRBJ2-5, with D uncertain. Germline-derived CDR1 and CDR2 are DFQATT and SNEGSKA (reference sequence). Trimming pared 6 bases from V and 2 bases from J, leaving 7 bases between. The CDR3 extends over 11 amino acids. This CDR3 is CSASRQETQYF. CDR3 nucleotides: TGCAGTGCGAGCCGTCAAGAGACCCAGTACTTC.

This clone was seen only a few times. The chain is built from TRBV2 and TRBJ2-3; 8 nucleotides match TRBD1. The CDR3 sequence is 15 residues long. The V segment lost 10 bases and the J segment 1 base; nucleotides outside the gene matches: 10. Germline lookup yields CDR1 SNHLY and CDR2 FYNNEI. The CDR3 DNA follows: TGTGCCACCCGATCGACAGGGGTTGGCACAGATACGCAGTATTTT. Its protein is CATRSTGVGTDTQYF.

This clone has only a few counts. This sequence joins TRBV29-1 and TRBJ1-4; 8 bases agree with TRBD1. The CDR3 contains 14 residues. Trimming took 8 bases from V and 4 from J; bases not matched to a gene: 9. CDR1 is SQVTM, CDR2 ANQGSEA, per germline. In DNA, the CDR3 is TGCAGCCACCGACGGACAGGGATTAATGAAAAACTGTTTTTT. It is translated as CSHRRTGINEKLFF.

The J gene is TRBJ2-5, the V gene TRBV5-4, with D unresolved. Between the trimmed V and J ends, which lost 0 bases and 5 bases, there was a span of 11 bases. Germline V gene sequence: CDR1 SGHNT, CDR2 YYREEE (reference sequence). The CDR3 is made up of 14 amino acids. The CDR3 region has the DNA TGTGCCAGCAGCTTGGCCAAGACCGGGGAGACCCAGTACTTC. It codes for CASSLAKTGETQYF.

This rearrangement joins TRBV5-1 to TRBJ2-4; D is possibly TRBD2 (6 bases). There are 15 residues in the CDR3. Trimming cost V 0 bases and J 7 bases, with 14 bases left between them. CDR1 SGHRS and CDR2 YFSETQ come from the germline V gene. The CDR3 DNA reads TGCGCCAGCAGCTTGGCCGTCCCGGGAGCCAACATTCAGTACTTC. It encodes CASSLAVPGANIQYF.

The chain is built from TRBV28 and TRBJ2-5; D is possibly TRBD2 (5 bases). Trimming took off 9 bases at V and 1 base at J, with 9 bases between the two ends. The CDR3 contains 12 residues. Germline values: CDR1 MDHEN, CDR2 SYDVKM. CDR3: CASTDFQETQYF. CDR3 sequence (DNA): TGTGCCAGTACGGACTTCCAAGAGACCCAGTACTTC. The full variable domain, rest sourced from reference TRBV28 and TRBJ2-5, is DVKVTQSSRYLVKRTGEKVFLECVQDMDHENMFWYRQDPGLGLRLIYFSYDVKMKEKGDIPEGYSVSREKKERFSLILESASTNQTSMYLCASTDFQETQYFGPGTRLLVL.

The sample holds a few counts of this clone. In DNA, the CDR3 is TGTGCCAGCAGTCGGCTAGCGGGAGATGAGCAGTTCTTC. Translating gives CASSRLAGDEQFF. This chain connects TRBV5-6 to TRBJ2-1; 10 bases fit TRBD2. In germline, CDR1 is SGHDT, CDR2 YYEEEE. The CDR3 has 13 residues. V gave up 5 bases and J gave up 8 bases; unmatched junction bases: 4.

This rearrangement joins TRBV2 to TRBJ2-7, with D possibly matching TRBD2 (8 bases). Trimming shortened V by 2 bases and J by 6 bases, and 17 bases separated the two germline ends. This CDR3 region has 15 residues. In germline, CDR1 is SNHLY, CDR2 FYNNEI. CDR3 coding DNA: TGTGCCAGCAGTGAAAGGGGGCTAGCGGGCGGCGAGCAGTACTTC. Amino acids: CASSERGLAGGEQYF.

This clone was picked up a small number of times. The CDR3 sequence is CARQGGNTEAFF. CDR3 coding DNA: TGTGCCAGACAGGGGGGGAACACTGAAGCTTTCTTT. The V call is TRBV28, the J call TRBJ1-1; 8 nucleotides agree with TRBD1. Germline V lookup: CDR1 MDHEN, CDR2 SYDVKM. The CDR3 length is 12 residues. V was pared by 9 bases and J by 1 base, with 1 base of the junction left unmatched.

This clone has more than one count but fewer than ten. The chain uses TRBV7-9 and TRBJ2-4, with a tentative D call TRBD1 (6 bases). V lost 4 bases to trimming and J lost 0 bases, with 10 bases between them. In germline, CDR1 is SEHNR, CDR2 FQNEAQ (reference sequence). The CDR3 spans 15 residues. The CDR3 protein is CASSSGALAKNIQYF. CDR3 bases: TGTGCCAGCAGCTCAGGGGCGCTAGCCAAAAACATTCAGTACTTC.

This clone was seen a handful of times. The chain uses TRBV15 and TRBJ2-2, with D maybe TRBD2 (6 bases). CDR1 and CDR2 (germline): LNHNV, YYDKDF (reference sequence). This CDR3 is built from 14 residues. The V gene lost 2 bases and the J gene lost 6 bases, with 10 bases spanning the gap. CDR3 amino acids: CATSRSLAPGELFF. DNA of the CDR3: TGTGCCACCAGCAGATCACTAGCCCCCGGGGAGCTGTTTTTT. The entire variable domain, with the rest obtained from reference TRBV15 and TRBJ2-2, is as follows: DAMVIQNPRYQVTQFGKPVTLSCSQTLNHNVMYWYQQKSSQAPKLLFHYYDKDFNNEADTPDNFQSRRPNTSFCFLDIRSPGLGDTAMYLCATSRSLAPGELFFGEGSRLTVL.

The chain has TRBV6-5 and TRBJ2-7; possible D gene TRBD1, 5 bases. The V gene lost 6 bases and the J gene lost 6 bases, with 18 bases spanning the gap. The CDR3 is 14 amino acids. Germline V gene sequence: CDR1 MNHEY, CDR2 SVGAGI. CDR3 nucleotide sequence: TGTGCCAGCAGCCCAATCTGGGGCCGCGGCGAGCAGTACTTC. Translation: CASSPIWGRGEQYF.

V gene TRBV7-9 combines with J gene TRBJ1-1; D is unclear. CDR1 and CDR2 from the germline V gene are SEHNR and FQNEAQ (reference sequence). There are 13 residues in the CDR3. V lost 0 bases and J lost 5, with 7 bases in between. CDR3 amino acids: CASSLASRTEAFF. In DNA, the CDR3 is TGTGCCAGCAGCTTAGCCTCGCGTACTGAAGCTTTCTTT.

This clone was seen only a few times. The chain joins TRBV28 to TRBJ2-3; D perhaps matches TRBD2 (6 bases). CDR1 MDHEN and CDR2 SYDVKM come from the germline V gene. Trimming took off 5 bases at V and 3 bases at J, with 9 bases between the two ends. The CDR3 runs to 13 residues. The CDR3 coding sequence is TGTGCCAGCAGTCAAGGAGGGACAGATACGCAGTATTTT. This sequence encodes CASSQGGTDTQYF.

The gene calls are TRBV28 and TRBJ2-3; D gene uncertain. V dropped 5 bases and J dropped 0 bases, with 9 bases sitting between them. This CDR3 contains 14 residues. Per the germline V gene, CDR1 is MDHEN and CDR2 is SYDVKM. The DNA for the CDR3 is TGTGCCAGCAGTCTTCCGACTAGCACAGATACGCAGTATTTT. Its translation: CASSLPTSTDTQYF. Variable domain in full (rest from reference TRBV28 and TRBJ2-3): DVKVTQSSRYLVKRTGEKVFLECVQDMDHENMFWYRQDPGLGLRLIYFSYDVKMKEKGDIPEGYSVSREKKERFSLILESASTNQTSMYLCASSLPTSTDTQYFGPGTRLTVL.

J is TRBJ1-6 and V is TRBV30, with TRBD1 matching over 9 bases. The germline gives CDR1 GTSNPN, CDR2 SVGIG (reference sequence). The CDR3 totals 14 residues. V gave up 0 bases and J gave up 7 bases; unmatched junction bases: 1. The CDR3 spells CAWSVQGANSPLHF. CDR3 DNA: TGTGCCTGGAGTGTACAGGGGGCCAATTCACCCCTCCACTTT. Supplemented by reference TRBV30 and TRBJ1-6, the full variable domain reads SQTIHQWPATLVQPVGSPLSLECTVEGTSNPNLYWYRQAAGRGLQLLFYSVGIGQISSEVPQNLSASRPQDRQFILSSKKLLLSDSGFYLCAWSVQGANSPLHFGNGTRLTVT.